This T cell receptor beta chain was retrieved from a study of beta chain features in type 1 diabetes. Findings and limits, study-wide: Type 1 diabetes patients had moderately but significantly shorter TCRB CDR3s in all four CD4+ subsets.

Since all of the isolated RNA was reverse transcribed, expressed TCRB transcripts were what got sequenced. The protocol was immunoSEQ multiplex PCR, while the TCRdb copy is restricted to in-frame clones and leaves out a portion. The data show approximately 250,000 clones, around 24% seen once. V trimming: 5 bases; J trimming: 6 bases; junction bases outside the gene matches: 7. Germline V gene sequence: CDR1 SEHNR, CDR2 FQNEAQ (reference sequence). This CDR3 spans 14 amino acids. This clone was detected only a few times. What it binds is unknown. This rearrangement joins TRBV7-9 to TRBJ1-3; 7 positions match TRBD1. The sequenced sample was naive CD4+ T cells from blood. The sequence came from a woman aged 25 to 39 with type 1 diabetes. The CDR3 bases are TGTGCCAGCAGCGTTGGACAGGTGGAAAACACCATATATTTT. It is translated as CASSVGQVENTIYF.